Below, 24 T cell receptor beta chains from the same sample are listed, as sequenced in a study of neurological immune-mediated disorders. TCRdb processed the 5' RACE reads anew with MiXCR; each CDR3 protein has one entry. The sample has about 76,000 distinct CDR3 sequences; 17% are singletons. Sequencing was performed on PBMCs. The receptors here all came from a woman in her thirties or forties in good health.

The sample holds many counts of this clonotype. The J gene is TRBJ2-5, the V gene TRBV7-2; D gene unclear. From germline, CDR1 is SGHTA and CDR2 FQGNSA. The V gene lost 6 bases and the J gene lost 0 bases, with 14 bases spanning the gap. This CDR3 region has 15 residues. The CDR3 region is CASSGRSQYQETQYF. The DNA of the CDR3 is TGTGCCAGCAGTGGACGGAGTCAGTACCAAGAGACCCAGTACTTC.

The sample holds many counts of this clonotype. This chain connects TRBV7-9 to TRBJ1-1; possibly TRBD1 for D (5 bases). Germline CDR1 and CDR2: SEHNR and FQNEAQ (reference sequence). CDR3 length: 16 amino acids. The germline V and J ends were trimmed by 3 bases and 0 bases, with 14 bases remaining between them. The CDR3 sequence: CASSFLAGTLNTEAFF. Here the CDR3 DNA reads TGTGCCAGCAGCTTCCTTGCCGGGACCCTGAACACTGAAGCTTTCTTT. The whole variable domain, remainder taken from reference TRBV7-9 and TRBJ1-1, is DTGVSQNPRHKITKRGQNVTFRCDPISEHNRLYWYRQTLGQGPEFLTYFQNEAQLEKSRLLSDRFSAERPKGSFSTLEIQRTEQGDSAMYLCASSFLAGTLNTEAFFGQGTRLTVV.

This clonotype showed up many times. This rearrangement joins TRBV20-1 to TRBJ2-3, with D hard to call. The germline CDR1 and CDR2 sequences are DFQATT and SNEGSKA (reference sequence). V shed 3 bases and J shed 7 bases, with 23 bases lying between them. This CDR3 region has 16 residues. CDR3 residues: CSASFVLGGPGNTQYF. The DNA of the CDR3 is TGCAGTGCTAGTTTTGTCTTGGGTGGCCCCGGCAATACGCAGTATTTT.

There are many counts of this clonotype. V is TRBV20-1 and J is TRBJ2-7; D not certain. The CDR3 loop spans 14 amino acids. V was clipped by 3 bases and J by 2 bases, with 14 bases between them. Germline CDR1 and CDR2: DFQATT and SNEGSKA (reference sequence). The CDR3 nucleotides are TGCAGTGCTAGTGAGGATCCAGGAACCTACGAGCAGTACTTC. This gives the protein CSASEDPGTYEQYF.

The chain is built from TRBV5-1 and TRBJ1-6, with 9 bases lining up with TRBD1. The junction had 5 bases not matched to a gene; V was cut back by 3 bases and J by 13 bases. The CDR3 loop spans 13 amino acids. CDR1 SGHRS and CDR2 YFSETQ come from the germline V gene. The CDR3, as DNA: TGCGCCAGCAGCTCGGACAGGGGCGTCCCCCTCCACTTT. Amino acid sequence: CASSSDRGVPLHF.

The gene calls are TRBV7-9 and TRBJ2-1; 11 bases line up with TRBD2. V gave up 9 bases and J gave up 7 bases; unmatched junction bases: 14. The CDR3 is 16 residues long. Germline-derived CDR1 and CDR2 are SEHNR and FQNEAQ (reference sequence). CDR3 protein: CASSPQSSGGTNEQFF. The CDR3 DNA reads TGTGCCAGTAGCCCGCAGTCTAGCGGGGGGACTAATGAGCAGTTCTTC.

This clonotype was recorded at least ten times. This chain connects TRBV5-6 to TRBJ2-5, with TRBD2 matching 10 bases. Per germline, CDR1 SGHDT and CDR2 YYEEEE. CDR3 length: 17 amino acids. V dropped 0 bases and J dropped 2; count of bases not matched to a gene: 7. CDR3 loop: CASSLAWASGGQETQYF. In DNA, the CDR3 is TGTGCCAGCAGCTTGGCGTGGGCTAGCGGGGGACAAGAGACCCAGTACTTC.

The V gene is TRBV27, the J gene TRBJ2-1; 7 bases map to TRBD1. This CDR3 region has 12 residues. Germline CDR1 and CDR2: MNHEY and SMNVEV (reference sequence). The J segment lost 10 bases and the V segment lost 5 bases, leaving 5 bases of the junction unmatched. CDR3 protein: CASSEGAKEQFF. The CDR3 DNA reads as TGTGCCAGCAGTGAGGGGGCGAAGGAGCAGTTCTTC.

This clonotype was seen ten or more times. The chain links TRBV6-5 to TRBJ2-7; the D is unclear. The germline V gene encodes CDR1 MNHEY and CDR2 SVGAGI. The CDR3 contains 15 residues. V lost 2 bases to trimming and J lost 1 base, with 12 bases between them. CDR3 loop: CASSYGDPRSYEQYV. The CDR3 coding sequence is TGTGCCAGCAGTTACGGCGACCCCCGGTCCTACGAGCAGTACGTC.

This clonotype has more than one count but fewer than ten. The V and J genes are TRBV5-1 and TRBJ1-2; D perhaps matches TRBD1 (6 bases). V gave up 4 bases and J gave up 2 bases, with 12 bases separating them. CDR3 size: 14 residues. In germline, CDR1 is SGHRS, CDR2 YFSETQ. CDR3 bases: TGCGCCAGCAGCCCTGGGGGGCAAAACTATGGCTACACCTTC. Translated, it gives CASSPGGQNYGYTF.

In regard to this clonotype: Its ends do not fully match the called genes, so a read error is possible. The V call is TRBV5-1, the J call TRBJ1-3; 7 bases match TRBD1. Looked up from germline, CDR1 is SGHRS and CDR2 is YFSETQ. This CDR3 is 20 amino acids long. The CDR3 loop reads CASSLVPYPRMGQKGNTICF. CDR3 nucleotides: TGCGCCAGCAGCTTGGTCCCGTACCCCCGGATGGGACAGAAGGGAAACACCATATGTTTT. The whole variable domain, filled in from reference TRBV5-1 and TRBJ1-3, reads KAGVTQTPRYLIKTRGQQVTLSCSPISGHRSVSWYQQTPGQGLQFLFEYFSETQRNKGNFPGRFSGRQFSNSRSEMNVSTLELGDSALYLCASSLVPYPRMGQKGNTICFGEGSWLTVV.

A word on this clonotype: A much larger clone differs by one base, so this may be a read error. This chain joins TRBV2 and TRBJ2-1; possibly TRBD1 for D (6 bases). This CDR3 region has 14 residues. In germline, CDR1 is SNHLY, CDR2 FYNNEI. The CDR3 loop reads CASSESWGRNDQFF. The DNA for the CDR3 is TGTGCCAGCAGTGAGTCCTGGGGGCGGAATGACCAGTTCTTC.

There are many counts of this clonotype. The DNA of the CDR3 is TGTGCCAGCAGCTTAAGTTCTAGCGACACCGGGGAGCTGTTTTTT. Residues: CASSLSSSDTGELFF. The gene calls are TRBV7-3 and TRBJ2-2, with D possibly TRBD2 on 6 matching bases. This CDR3 comprises 15 residues. From germline, CDR1 is SGHTA and CDR2 FQGTGA. V was trimmed by 1 base and J by 3 bases, leaving 9 bases between them.

Many counts were recorded for this clonotype. This chain connects TRBV7-2 to TRBJ2-5; 9 bases fit TRBD2. CDR1 and CDR2 (germline): SGHTA, FQGNSA. The CDR3 is made up of 15 amino acids. V was clipped by 1 base and J by 4 bases; unmatched bases: 4. This chain's CDR3 is CASSLGPAGGETQYF. The DNA for the CDR3 is TGTGCCAGCAGCTTAGGGCCAGCGGGGGGAGAGACCCAGTACTTC.

As to this clonotype: This may come from a read error, since a much larger clone is one base off. The chain has TRBV4-1 and TRBJ2-1; D gene uncertain. V was trimmed by 1 base and J by 8 bases, leaving 6 bases between them. Germline values: CDR1 MGHRA, CDR2 YSYEKL. The CDR3 has 12 amino acids. The CDR3 sequence is CASSQVGDEQFF. The CDR3 region has the DNA TGCGCCAGCAGCCAAGTAGGCGATGAGCAGTTCTTC.

Only a few counts were recorded for this clonotype. The chain recombines TRBV20-1 with TRBJ1-6, with 7 bases that match TRBD1. The CDR3 sequence is 14 residues long. Germline CDR1 reads DFQATT; CDR2 reads SNEGSKA (reference sequence). With 4 bases clipped from V and 7 bases from J, the junction kept 7 bases outside the gene matches. CDR3 in amino acids: CSAKKTGINSPLHF. CDR3 in DNA: TGCAGTGCTAAAAAGACAGGGATAAATTCACCCCTCCACTTT.

Many counts were recorded for this clonotype. The chain uses TRBV5-5 and TRBJ2-1; D remains unclear. Germline loops: CDR1 SGHKS, CDR2 YYEKEE (reference sequence). V lost 0 bases and J 1 base, leaving 11 bases between the germline ends. The CDR3 has 16 residues. This CDR3 reads CASSLVWSGSYNEQFF. CDR3 sequence (DNA): TGTGCCAGCAGCTTGGTTTGGAGTGGGTCCTACAATGAGCAGTTCTTC.

There are many counts of this clonotype. The rearrangement joins TRBV5-1 to TRBJ1-5; D unresolved. Germline CDR1 is SGHRS and CDR2 is YFSETQ. The CDR3 is 15 amino acids. V was trimmed by 0 bases and J by 2 bases, leaving 9 bases between them. The CDR3, as DNA: TGCGCCAGCAGCTTGGATTCTAGAGGCAATCAGCCCCAGCATTTT. Translated, it gives CASSLDSRGNQPQHF.

V is TRBV7-2 and J is TRBJ2-7; TRBD2 matches 10 bases. Unmatched junction bases numbered 3, after V lost 5 bases and J lost 5 bases. This CDR3 contains 13 residues. Germline V lookup: CDR1 SGHTA, CDR2 FQGNSA. CDR3 nucleotide sequence: TGTGCCAGCAGCCCCCTAGCGGGAGACGAGCAGTACTTC. Its translation is CASSPLAGDEQYF.

At least ten counts were recorded for this clonotype. The chain carries TRBV2 and TRBJ2-7; D is unresolved. The germline gives CDR1 SNHLY, CDR2 FYNNEI. V dropped 7 bases and J dropped 4 bases, with 14 bases sitting between them. The CDR3 has 13 amino acids. The CDR3 nucleotides read TGTGCCAGCAAACTCCCCAGTCGGTACGAGCAGTACTTC. This encodes CASKLPSRYEQYF.

The chain links TRBV10-2 to TRBJ2-7; TRBD2 matches at 8 bases. Germline loops: CDR1 WSHSY, CDR2 SAAADI. This CDR3 spans 17 amino acids. The ends lost 3 bases at V and 3 bases at J; junction bases unmatched: 13. The CDR3 spells CASSESIGGTSDYEQYF. The CDR3 nucleotides read TGCGCCAGCAGTGAATCGATCGGTGGGACTAGTGACTACGAGCAGTACTTC.

This clonotype was seen many times. This chain connects TRBV28 to TRBJ1-2, with unresolved D. This CDR3 has 14 amino acids. V dropped 6 bases and J dropped 0 bases, with 11 bases sitting between them. Germline loops: CDR1 MDHEN, CDR2 SYDVKM. The DNA of the CDR3 is TGTGCCAGCAGAAGGACCGCCTCTAACTATGGCTACACCTTC. This encodes CASRRTASNYGYTF.

This clonotype was recorded at least ten times. This chain uses TRBV5-1 with TRBJ1-2, with D perhaps TRBD1 (6 bases). The CDR3 totals 18 residues. Trimming took 0 bases from V and 0 from J, leaving 18 bases between them. Germline V gene lookup returns CDR1 SGHRS and CDR2 YFSETQ. The CDR3 region is CASSLGGPSSQSNYGYTF. As DNA, the CDR3 is TGCGCCAGCAGCTTGGGGGGGCCCTCATCCCAGTCTAACTATGGCTACACCTTC.

This clonotype was observed once. The chain is built from TRBV20-1 and TRBJ1-6; 7 bases fit TRBD1. CDR3 length: 13 amino acids. V gave up 3 bases and J gave up 6 bases; unmatched junction bases: 2. CDR1 is DFQATT, CDR2 SNEGSKA, per germline (reference sequence). CDR3 sequence reads: CSARYRGNSPLHF. Here the CDR3 DNA reads TGCAGTGCTAGGTACAGGGGTAATTCACCCCTCCACTTT.